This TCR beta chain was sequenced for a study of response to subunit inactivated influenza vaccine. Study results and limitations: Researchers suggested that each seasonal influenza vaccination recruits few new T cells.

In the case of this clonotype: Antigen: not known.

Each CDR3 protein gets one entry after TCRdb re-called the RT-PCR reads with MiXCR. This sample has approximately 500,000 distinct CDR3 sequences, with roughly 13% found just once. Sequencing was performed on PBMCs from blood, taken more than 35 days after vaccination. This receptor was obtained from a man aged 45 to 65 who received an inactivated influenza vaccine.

As DNA, the CDR3 is TGTGCCAGCTGCCTAAGTATTGGTAATTCACCCCTCCACTTT. Translation: CASCLSIGNSPLHF. The chain joins TRBV6-2 or TRBV6-3 to TRBJ1-6; D is ambiguous. CDR1 and CDR2 from the germline V gene are MNHEY and SVGEGT. Trimming shortened V by 8 bases and J by 6 bases, and 14 bases separated the two germline ends. The length of the CDR3 is 14 residues.